This entry features one TCR beta chain sequence. CDR3 length equals 14 residues. Germline lookup yields CDR1 MNHEY and CDR2 SMNVEV (reference sequence). V dropped 6 bases and J dropped 7; count of bases not matched to a gene: 6. The sample originates from a study of T cell changes during pregnancy in multiple sclerosis. Repertoires were generated with immunoSEQ multiplex PCR, while TCRdb's copy carries only in-frame clones and drops some. Of around 39,000 clones listed, 70% to 90% are singletons. The receptor's source is a female donor with multiple sclerosis, enrolled in a pregnancy study. The sequenced sample was CD8+ T cells from peripheral blood mononuclear cells, obtained in the first trimester of pregnancy. The V and J genes are TRBV27 and TRBJ1-5; 10 bases are shared with TRBD1. In nucleotides, the CDR3 is TGTGCCAGCAGCTGGGACAGGGGTCGGCAGCCCCAGCATTTT. Translating it yields CASSWDRGRQPQHF.